The T cell receptor (beta chain) described here comes from a study of cytomegalovirus exposure and HLA in healthy donors listed by TCRdb under 2017. Background on the whole study: An earlier analysis of some 600 of the donors reported over 250 Gb of sequence data and 117 million unique TCR beta sequences obtained from approximately 180 million T cells. Roughly 300 gigabases of sequencing data and around 88 million unique TCR sequences made up an early release that covered some 640 HLA-typed donors. Of the roughly 400 genotyped donors, 81% fell in the genetic ancestry cluster associated with self-reported Caucasian donors. The study was designed to test whether signatures of past pathogen exposure could be identified by cataloging public T cell receptors. Using immunosequencing, the study profiled T cell repertoires from fewer than 700 subjects and related those repertoires to cytomegalovirus serostatus. Along with the roughly 670-subject first cohort, a separate validation cohort of over a hundred different subjects was used. To predict cytomegalovirus infection status, the study brought together high-throughput TCR immunosequencing, statistical association of individual TCRs with disease status, and machine learning. A later analysis re-examined previously published TCR beta repertoires from 600 to 700 donors and added high-resolution HLA genotyping to investigate patterns of TCR occurrence. In the later analysis, no new phenotypic data were used to find candidate immune exposures; instead, reliance was placed on TCR beta sequences and their occurrence across donors. To decide whether each TCR beta V gene segment behaved as functional or pseudogenic, an earlier analysis of approximately 600 of the donors relied on high-throughput TCR beta sequencing. Donor age, sex, ethnicity and CMV serostatus were collected together with the repertoire data. In a later genetic analysis, genome-wide SNP genotypes for about three fifths of the 666 donors were used, and that subset was treated as a discovery cohort. Every repertoire in the discovery cohort had been generated on one and the same sequencing platform. HLA typing included class I and class II loci at four-digit resolution. The number of typed donors differed by locus: about 620-630 for A, B, C, DRB1 and DQB1; 522 for DQA1; approximately 610 for DPA1; and about 470 for DPB1. Roughly 5 DR-DQ haplotypes were treated as single units for association and clustering because of strong linkage in the cohort. Among some 400 genotyped donors of the cohort, an average of around 250,000 unique TCR beta nucleotide sequences was sequenced per donor, of which roughly 17% were non-productive.

Reading from cysteine to phenylalanine, the CDR3 counts 15 amino acids. Only CDR3 DNA is held: 45 bases, read in frame from base 1. At the junction V is shortened by 5 bases and J by 3 bases; bases outside the gene matches: 9. The germline V gene sets CDR1 to KGHSH and CDR2 to LQKENI. The cohort was made up of several hundred healthy bone marrow donors. Cohort members were all nominally healthy when sampled, although unrecorded immune exposures were likely present. CMV serostatus was recorded as positive for 289 and negative for about 55% of the roughly 670 cohort members, whereas no CMV serostatus was recorded for the donor in question. A peripheral blood sample was provided by each donor, and peripheral blood mononuclear cells were used for TCR beta sequencing. The Qiagen DNeasy Blood Extraction Kit was used to extract genomic DNA from the blood cell samples. Receptors were amplified or captured by the immunoSEQ multiplex PCR assay. For the multiplex PCR, a mixture combining 60 forward primers for TCR Vbeta segments and 13 reverse primers for TCR Jbeta segments was used. The CDR3 region of rearranged TCR beta genes was amplified from genomic DNA with a multiplex PCR assay. The Illumina HiSeq System was used to sequence the amplified TCR beta libraries as 87-base-pair reads. The study's processing was this. A later analysis tallied roughly 76 million unique TCR beta chains across the 666 repertoires, and approximately 12 million of those chains were shared by two or more donors. Raw reads were error-corrected and collapsed into unique sequences by a nearest-neighbor algorithm in which closely related sequences were merged to remove PCR and sequencing errors. CDR3 sequences were aligned to IMGT reference sequences to assign V, D and J gene segments. For a sequence to be retained, at least a six-nucleotide match to both a V gene segment and a J gene segment was required. Rearrangements were classified as productive when the CDR3 lacked stop codons and remained in frame with V and J, and all other rearrangements were classified as non-productive. Following IMGT convention, CDR3 was defined as the stretch from the second conserved V-encoded cysteine to the conserved J-encoded phenylalanine. Sequences without an unambiguous match to a single V gene segment were excluded from the earlier analysis of about 600 of the donors. In an earlier analysis of approximately 610 of the donors, V segments were called functional above 56.7% productive rearrangements and were called segregating when the between-donor standard deviation exceeded 5%. A statistical classification framework was developed to diagnose cytomegalovirus status using the catalog of TCR beta chain sequences. A later analysis assigned V and J genes by comparing TCR nucleotide sequences with IMGT/GENE-DB human TR gene sequences. Using the TCRdist pipeline, a later analysis assigned CDR3 sequences along with most-parsimonious VDJ recombination scenarios. In a later analysis, each TCR beta chain was defined by its CDR3 amino acid sequence together with its V-gene family, and reads lacking a unique V-gene family were excluded. A later analysis removed several hundred highly shared, low-generation-probability nucleotide sequences to deal with suspected cross-contamination and a sequencing artifact. A later analysis calculated a clonal expansion index for each public chain from normalized within-repertoire ranks of inferred template counts. A later analysis computed generation probabilities with a VDJ recombination model fitted to out-of-frame rearrangements, and checked the results against IGoR. A later analysis scored TCR-TCR, TCR-HLA and TCR-CMV co-occurrence with hypergeometric tests, applying a repertoire-size bias correction to TCR pairs. To estimate false discovery rates, a later analysis permuted the HLA or CMV assignments 20 times. In a later analysis, co-occurring TCRs were grouped using DBSCAN, with TCRdist sequence similarity added in when clustering inside HLA-allele-positive subsets. Repertoires with fewer than 30,000 or more than 120,000 public chains, plus five repertoires with anomalous nucleotide sharing, were excluded from co-occurrence clustering. What TCRdb holds here is the immuneACCESS table cut down to in-frame rearrangements. Part of the clones is not present; checked against another copy, under half of the missing clones reflect an unresolved V gene, and the others are unexplained. That table gives V, J and clone size, and the DNA gave D and trimming. The sample includes roughly 40,000 clones, with about 50% observed a single time. 12% of the sample is taken by the ten largest.

As for this clone: The target of this receptor is not known. No base-level quality is on record; no much larger clone is a single base apart.

Findings and caveats that apply to the study as a whole: Because HLA typing was missing for some donors at each locus, association tests included only the typed subset. A further reported finding was that TCR beta sequences accurately predicted the HLA-A and HLA-B alleles for most subjects in the first cohort. CMV serostatus was the only immune exposure information available for the cohort. In both the original and validation cohorts, the classifier was reported to diagnose cytomegalovirus status with high specificity and sensitivity. Because the 87-base-pair reads could not distinguish some IMGT-functional V segments, including TRBV6-2 and TRBV6-3, those segments were excluded. Compared with the 666-donor mean, donors in an Asian-associated ancestry cluster had fewer N-insertions in productive TCRs, according to a later genetic analysis. In a later genetic analysis, a missense DCLRE1C variant was associated with V-gene and J-gene trimming of TCR beta chains, and the association was replicated in an independent cohort. The presence/absence analyses assumed that sequencing depth was roughly uniform across donors, and that assumption may not be true. Only TCR beta chains were sequenced in this cohort, and the absence of alpha or paired-chain data limited detectable features. In a later analysis, HLA-associated TCR beta chains were found to be more clonally expanded and to have lower generation probabilities than equally common non-associated chains. Strong co-occurrence of HLA alleles, especially DR and DQ, made assigning TCR associations to individual alleles difficult. A cluster of highly shared sequence variants was judged likely to be a technical artifact of the sequencing pipeline. Linkage disequilibrium might explain the correlated functional status among segregating V segments, but an unknown experimental factor could not be excluded. While some public TCRs were present in many individuals, most TCR sequences turned up only very rarely across donors. The authors suggested that the approach could potentially be generalized to other disease states and immunological phenotypes. The study gave a list of about 150 TCR beta chains associated with cytomegalovirus. Seventeen rarely observed V segments, including chromosome 9 orphons, were excluded from the earlier analysis of several hundred of the donors because counts were too low. In a later analysis, TCR association rates were found to vary across HLA loci, with the most associated TCRs seen for DRB1 alleles and the fewest for HLA-C alleles. At a false discovery rate of 0.05, a later analysis linked some 17,000 TCR beta sequences to specific HLA alleles. Most CMV-associated TCR beta chains appeared to be HLA-restricted in a later analysis, and the HLA associations seemed to be driven largely by CMV exposure. Several of the top co-occurrence clusters appeared to be linked to parvovirus B19, influenza, CMV and Epstein-Barr virus, according to a later analysis. An earlier analysis of around 500 of the donors showed that most TCR beta V segments appeared in productive rearrangements either about 90% or about 30% of the time, which broadly matched IMGT annotations. In vitro tests confirmed that a few of the cytomegalovirus-associated TCR beta chains recognize cytomegalovirus antigens.

The sequence was collected from a human donor in good health. Recombination linked TRBV18 to TRBJ1-1, with 7 bases matching TRBD1. Sequences were obtained from PBMCs. DNA sequence: TGTGCCAGCTCAATCCAGACAGGGAGGCACACTGAAGCTTTCTTT. This yields the protein CASSIQTGRHTEAFF.